A selection of T cell receptor beta chains follows, all from one sample in a study of fetal regulatory T cell absence and autoimmunity. Clones were read by immunoSEQ multiplex PCR, and TCRdb kept only the in-frame ones, dropping some. The table has just over 45,000 clones, roughly 80% seen once. Sequencing was done on a sample of cord blood. The receptors derive from a newborn boy with IPEX syndrome. Each CDR3 is given with its conserved first and last residue. The listing skips clone size in some rows; elsewhere it reads once, few, many or a size class.

abundance	j_gene	v_gene	CDR3aa
-	TRBJ2-3	TRBV9	CASSRGRDTDTQYF
-	TRBJ2-7	TRBV5-4	CASRPTAGSYEQYF
-	TRBJ2-1	TRBV5-6	CASSFPGGGSYNEQFF
-	TRBJ2-5	TRBV13	CASSHIPGQGGRSQETQYF
-	TRBJ2-3	TRBV5-1	CASRLSGVSTDTQYF
-	TRBJ1-1	TRBV5-1	CASIHSPMNTEAFF
-	TRBJ1-1	TRBV25-1	CASSEGTEAFF
-	TRBJ2-1	TRBV4-1	CASSQAGTSGRNEQFF
-	TRBJ1-2	TRBV27	CASSPTGDPYLYGYTF
few	TRBJ2-7	TRBV2	CASTRGSWIYEQYF
-	TRBJ2-1	TRBV5-8	CASSRTGGALYNEQFF
-	TRBJ2-3	TRBV4-1	CASTRQDKSTDTQYF
-	TRBJ2-3	TRBV7-6	CASSSRARGAPLDTQYF
-	TRBJ2-5	TRBV11-2	CASSPSPLMKETQYF
-	TRBJ2-1	TRBV27	CASSPGGVGEQFF
-	TRBJ2-2	TRBV5-6	CASSFGQPTGELFF